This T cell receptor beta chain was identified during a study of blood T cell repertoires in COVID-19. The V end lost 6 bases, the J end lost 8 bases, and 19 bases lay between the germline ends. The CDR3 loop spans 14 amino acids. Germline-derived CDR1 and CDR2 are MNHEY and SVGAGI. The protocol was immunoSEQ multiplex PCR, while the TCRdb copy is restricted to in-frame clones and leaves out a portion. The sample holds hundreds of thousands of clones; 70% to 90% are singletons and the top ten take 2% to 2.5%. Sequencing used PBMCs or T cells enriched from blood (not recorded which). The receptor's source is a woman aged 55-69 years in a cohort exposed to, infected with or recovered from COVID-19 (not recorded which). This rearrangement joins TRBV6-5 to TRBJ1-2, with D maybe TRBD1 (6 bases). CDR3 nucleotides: TGTGCCAGCAGCGGACAGTCCGTAAGTCGCGGCTACACCTTC. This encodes CASSGQSVSRGYTF.